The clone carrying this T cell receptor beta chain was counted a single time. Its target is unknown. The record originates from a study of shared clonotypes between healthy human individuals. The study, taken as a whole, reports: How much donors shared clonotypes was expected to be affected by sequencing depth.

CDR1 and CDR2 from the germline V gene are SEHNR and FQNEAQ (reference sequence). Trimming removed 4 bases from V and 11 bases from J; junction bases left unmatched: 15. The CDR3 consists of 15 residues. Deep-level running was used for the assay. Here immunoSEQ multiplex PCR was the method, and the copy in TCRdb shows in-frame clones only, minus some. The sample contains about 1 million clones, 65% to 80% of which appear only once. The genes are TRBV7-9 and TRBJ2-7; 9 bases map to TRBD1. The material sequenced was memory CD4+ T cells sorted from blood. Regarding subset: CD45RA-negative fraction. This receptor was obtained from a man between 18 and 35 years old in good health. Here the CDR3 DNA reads TGTGCCAGCAGCTCCTCTCCGGGACAGGGTGGTAAAAAGTACTTC. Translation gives CASSSSPGQGGKKYF.